The T cell receptor beta chain under discussion was sequenced for a study of blood T cell repertoires in COVID-19. For the study at large: T cells, B-cell-depleted T cells, or PBMCs supplied cDNA or gDNA.

Profiled with immunoSEQ multiplex PCR; TCRdb holds only in-frame clones, not every one. Of about 110,000 clones in the sample, approximately 78% are singletons; the top ten hold roughly 8.2%. CDR1 is WNHNN, CDR2 SYGVQD, per germline (reference sequence). Trimming cost V 9 bases and J 1 base, with 14 bases left between them. The CDR3 loop spans 14 amino acids. The sequence was obtained from a man between 65 and 80 years old with acute or convalescent COVID-19. V gene TRBV10-1 combines with J gene TRBJ2-3, with a tentative D call TRBD2 (6 bases). Specimen: peripheral blood. CDR3 in amino acids: CASAGGGGTDTQYF. DNA for the CDR3: TGCGCCAGTGCCGGTGGAGGGGGCACAGATACGCAGTATTTT.